These 29 T cell receptor beta chains came from one sample sequenced in a study of shared clonotypes between healthy human individuals. Only in-frame clones appear in the TCRdb table, and some are missing; sequencing was by immunoSEQ multiplex PCR. The table records roughly 320,000 clones, 80% to 90% of them present only once. Sequencing was performed on memory CD8+ T cells sorted from blood. Stated subset: CD45RO+ cells pooled with CCR7-negative TemRA cells. The origin of the receptors is a man aged 18 to 30 in good health.

This chain links TRBV28 with TRBJ2-3, with 12 bases that match TRBD2. The CDR3 has 15 amino acids. With 7 bases clipped from V and 5 bases from J, the junction kept 7 bases outside the gene matches. In germline, CDR1 is MDHEN, CDR2 SYDVKM. The CDR3 protein is CASKLTSGSVDTQYF. The CDR3 coding sequence is TGTGCCAGCAAGCTGACTAGCGGGAGCGTAGATACGCAGTATTTT.

The J gene is TRBJ2-7, the V gene TRBV19, with 10 nucleotides matching TRBD1. The CDR3 totals 14 residues. Germline V lookup: CDR1 LNHDA, CDR2 SQIVND (reference sequence). J lost 3 bases, V lost 5 bases, and 4 bases had no gene match. The CDR3 loop reads CASSSGTGDYEQYF. CDR3 bases: TGTGCCAGTAGTTCTGGGACAGGGGACTACGAGCAGTACTTC.

The V and J genes are TRBV6-5 and TRBJ2-5; D gene unclear. Per the germline V gene, CDR1 is MNHEY and CDR2 is SVGAGI. The CDR3 runs to 15 residues. V lost 0 bases and J 2 bases, leaving 10 bases between the germline ends. The CDR3 DNA follows: TGTGCCAGCAGTTACTCGATTCGGATACAAGAGACCCAGTACTTC. Its protein is CASSYSIRIQETQYF.

The rearrangement links TRBV15 to TRBJ2-7; the D is unclear. CDR3 size: 14 residues. V dropped 0 bases and J dropped 0 bases, with 6 bases sitting between them. In germline, CDR1 is LNHNV, CDR2 YYDKDF (reference sequence). The CDR3 DNA reads as TGTGCCACCAGCAGAGATTTGATCTCCTACGAGCAGTACTTC. Protein: CATSRDLISYEQYF.

This clone was seen at least ten times. V is TRBV11-2 and J is TRBJ1-1; 9 bases are a match to TRBD1. The V segment lost 4 bases and the J segment 1 base; nucleotides outside the gene matches: 1. The CDR3 contains 14 residues. Germline V gene lookup returns CDR1 SGHAT and CDR2 FQNNGV. The CDR3 here is CASSSQGANTEAFF. CDR3 nucleotides: TGTGCCAGCAGCTCACAGGGGGCGAACACTGAAGCTTTCTTT.

The J gene is TRBJ2-5, the V gene TRBV28; no definite D call. This CDR3 is built from 16 residues. V dropped 5 bases and J dropped 1 base, with 17 bases sitting between them. Germline V gene sequence: CDR1 MDHEN, CDR2 SYDVKM. The chain's CDR3 is CASSALLEGPQETQYF. CDR3 nucleotide sequence: TGTGCCAGCAGTGCCCTGCTTGAAGGGCCCCAAGAGACCCAGTACTTC.

This chain connects TRBV29-1 to TRBJ2-7, with 7 bases fitting TRBD1. V trimming: 1 base; J trimming: 8 bases; junction bases outside the gene matches: 5. Germline CDR1 reads SQVTM; CDR2 reads ANQGSEA. This CDR3 region has 12 residues. The CDR3 DNA reads TGCAGCGTTGAAGGGACAGGCCCACAGCAGTACTTC. Protein product: CSVEGTGPQQYF.

The chain combines TRBV6-5 with TRBJ2-5; 8 nucleotides agree with TRBD2. The CDR3 loop spans 15 amino acids. J was trimmed by 7 bases and V by 2 bases; bases with no gene match: 9. The germline V gene encodes CDR1 MNHEY and CDR2 SVGAGI. The CDR3 nucleotides are TGTGCCAGCAGTTACGTTAGCGGGAAATCAGGGACCCAGTACTTC. It specifies CASSYVSGKSGTQYF.

The chain couples TRBV2 to TRBJ1-5; no clear D. With 7 bases removed from V and 4 bases from J, the gap between germline ends came to 11 bases. Germline assignment: CDR1 SNHLY and CDR2 FYNNEI. The CDR3 sequence is 13 residues long. The CDR3 sequence is CASMKAFNQPQHF. CDR3 DNA: TGTGCCAGCATGAAAGCTTTTAATCAGCCCCAGCATTTT.

V usage is TRBV11-2 and J usage is TRBJ2-7, with D perhaps TRBD2 (5 bases). Trimming cost V 4 bases and J 4 bases, with 11 bases left between them. This CDR3 spans 13 amino acids. Germline CDR1 is SGHAT and CDR2 is FQNNGV. The CDR3 loop reads CASSYGAGYEQYF. CDR3 nucleotide sequence: TGTGCCAGCAGCTACGGTGCGGGTTACGAGCAGTACTTC. Full variable domain (rest looked up from reference TRBV11-2 and TRBJ2-7): EAGVAQSPRYKIIEKRQSVAFWCNPISGHATLYWYQQILGQGPKLLIQFQNNGVVDDSQLPKDRFSAERLKGVDSTLKIQPAKLEDSAVYLCASSYGAGYEQYFGPGTRLTVT.

The chain couples TRBV25-1 to TRBJ2-3; 8 bases align to TRBD2. The germline V gene has CDR1 MGHDK and CDR2 SYGVNS. After removal of 3 bases from V and 0 bases from J, the junction contained 2 bases not matched to a gene. CDR3 size: 15 residues. CDR3 region: CASSDPSGSTDTQYF. CDR3 DNA: TGTGCCAGCAGTGATCCTAGCGGGAGCACAGATACGCAGTATTTT.

This clone was recorded once. This chain joins TRBV5-1 and TRBJ2-3; 10 bases line up with TRBD2. This CDR3 has 17 residues. The J segment lost 0 bases and the V segment lost 4 bases, leaving 8 bases of the junction unmatched. Germline V CDR1 and CDR2: SGHRS, YFSETQ. DNA of the CDR3: TGCGCCAGCAGCCTCGGACAGGGACTAGCGAGCACAGATACGCAGTATTTT. Protein: CASSLGQGLASTDTQYF.

The chain combines TRBV5-6 with TRBJ2-1, with TRBD2 identical over 7 bases. After removal of 2 bases from V and 2 bases from J, the junction contained 4 bases not matched to a gene. From germline, CDR1 is SGHDT and CDR2 YYEEEE. The length of the CDR3 is 15 residues. The DNA for the CDR3 is TGTGCCAGCAGCTTCCGCGGGAGTCCCTACAATGAGCAGTTCTTC. It encodes CASSFRGSPYNEQFF.

Only one count was recorded for this clone. The chain carries TRBV7-9 and TRBJ2-7; a possible D gene is TRBD2 (5 bases). The CDR3 runs to 13 residues. With 5 bases removed from V and 6 bases from J, the gap between germline ends came to 14 bases. Germline values: CDR1 SEHNR, CDR2 FQNEAQ (reference sequence). As DNA, the CDR3 is TGTGCCAGCAGCCGGGGAGCTTCGGTCGAGCAGTACTTC. It translates to CASSRGASVEQYF.

This clone showed up just a few times. The chain joins TRBV7-9 to TRBJ1-1, with D maybe TRBD1 (5 bases). V dropped 5 bases and J dropped 4 bases, with 20 bases sitting between them. From germline, CDR1 is SEHNR and CDR2 FQNEAQ (reference sequence). The length of the CDR3 is 16 residues. The CDR3 protein is CASSPAGSTGGTEAFF. As DNA, the CDR3 is TGTGCCAGCAGCCCGGCGGGATCCACGGGGGGCACTGAAGCTTTCTTT. Complete variable domain (other parts from reference TRBV7-9 and TRBJ1-1): DTGVSQNPRHKITKRGQNVTFRCDPISEHNRLYWYRQTLGQGPEFLTYFQNEAQLEKSRLLSDRFSAERPKGSFSTLEIQRTEQGDSAMYLCASSPAGSTGGTEAFFGQGTRLTVV.

The chain combines TRBV15 with TRBJ2-3; TRBD2 matches at 7 bases. The CDR3 spans 17 residues. Germline V gene lookup returns CDR1 LNHNV and CDR2 YYDKDF (reference sequence). V lost 1 base to trimming and J lost 0 bases; unmatched junction nucleotides: 7. For the CDR3, the DNA is TGTGCCACCAGCAGAGGCCCCGGACTAGAGAGCACAGATACGCAGTATTTT. Encoded protein: CATSRGPGLESTDTQYF.

The chain joins TRBV2 to TRBJ2-3; D might be TRBD1 or TRBD2, each matching 5 bases. V lost 3 bases to trimming and J lost 3 bases, with 13 bases between them. This CDR3 spans 15 amino acids. Germline V gives CDR1 SNHLY, CDR2 FYNNEI. CDR3 protein: CASSDRERRTDTQYF. The CDR3 DNA reads as TGTGCCAGCAGTGACAGGGAGAGGAGAACAGATACGCAGTATTTT.

About this clone itself: This same CDR3 is encoded by further DNA sequences in the sample. The CDR3 here is CASSSAGEGYEQYF. The CDR3 DNA sequence: TGTGCCAGCAGCTCAGCGGGAGAGGGCTACGAGCAGTACTTC. The rearrangement joins TRBV7-6 to TRBJ2-7; 8 bases are a match to TRBD2. CDR3 size: 14 residues. Trimming took 4 bases from V and 3 from J; bases not matched to a gene: 5. Germline CDR1 and CDR2: SGHVS and FNYEAQ. Full variable domain (outside the CDR3, taken from reference TRBV7-6 and TRBJ2-7): GAGVSQSPRYKVTKRGQDVALRCDPISGHVSLYWYRQALGQGPEFLTYFNYEAQQDKSGLPNDRFSAERPEGSISTLTIQRTEQRDSAMYRCASSSAGEGYEQYFGPGTRLTVT.

The V call is TRBV27, the J call TRBJ2-1; unclear D gene. CDR1 is MNHEY and CDR2 is SMNVEV in the germline V gene (reference sequence). The ends were cut back, 9 bases at V and 2 bases at J, with 11 bases in the middle. The CDR3 runs 13 residues. Here the CDR3 DNA reads TGTGCCAGTGCTAGAGGCCCCTACAATGAGCAGTTCTTC. This encodes CASARGPYNEQFF.

A remark on this clone: Different DNA sequences within this sample yield the same CDR3. This chain links TRBV15 with TRBJ2-5; TRBD1 or TRBD2 may be the D gene (5 bases each). Trimming left V 0 bases short and J 5 bases short, with 7 bases between. CDR1 is LNHNV, CDR2 YYDKDF, per germline (reference sequence). This CDR3 region has 13 residues. CDR3 nucleotides: TGTGCCACCAGCAGAGATCGGGGCGAGACCCAGTACTTC. It encodes CATSRDRGETQYF.

This rearrangement joins TRBV6-1 to TRBJ1-5; D may be TRBD1 (5 bases). The V gene's germline CDR1 is MNHNS and CDR2 SASEGT. V lost 1 base, J lost 0 bases, and 19 bases lay in between. The length of the CDR3 is 19 residues. The CDR3 DNA reads as TGTGCCAGCAGTGAAGAGGGGACCGACTGGGGGTATAGCAATCAGCCCCAGCATTTT. Translating it yields CASSEEGTDWGYSNQPQHF.

The chain recombines TRBV6-5 with TRBJ1-5; D remains ambiguous. This CDR3 comprises 13 residues. Trimming removed 0 bases at V and 7 bases at J, with 7 bases between. Germline loops: CDR1 MNHEY, CDR2 SVGAGI. In DNA form, the CDR3 reads TGTGCCAGCAGTTACTCGTATGGACAGCCCCAGCATTTT. It is translated as CASSYSYGQPQHF.

The chain's CDR3 is CASSEDQGEQYF. The CDR3 DNA follows: TGTGCCAGCAGCGAAGACCAGGGCGAGCAGTACTTC. J is TRBJ2-7 and V is TRBV6-5; weak D call: TRBD1 (5 bases). Germline V lookup: CDR1 MNHEY, CDR2 SVGAGI. Between the trimmed V and J ends, which lost 6 bases and 6 bases, there was a span of 12 bases. The CDR3 length is 12 residues.

This chain uses TRBV13 with TRBJ2-1; no definite D call. Trimming took 3 bases from V and 0 from J, leaving 9 bases between them. The CDR3 runs to 15 residues. The germline gives CDR1 PRHDT, CDR2 FYEKMQ (reference sequence). Written as DNA, the CDR3 is TGTGCCAGCAGCTTGGGTGGGCTCTCCTACAATGAGCAGTTCTTC. It is translated as CASSLGGLSYNEQFF. The full variable domain, its missing parts supplied by reference TRBV13 and TRBJ2-1, is AAGVIQSPRHLIKEKRETATLKCYPIPRHDTVYWYQQGPGQDPQFLISFYEKMQSDKGSIPDRFSAQQFSDYHSELNMSSLELGDSALYFCASSLGGLSYNEQFFGPGTRLTVL.

As regards this clone: This CDR3 is also generated by other DNA sequences in the sample. This sequence joins TRBV7-9 and TRBJ2-3; D is undetermined. Trimming shortened V by 5 bases and J by 3 bases, and 9 bases separated the two germline ends. The germline V gene has CDR1 SEHNR and CDR2 FQNEAQ (reference sequence). The CDR3 has 13 residues. CDR3 sequence: CASSLPLTDTQYF. The CDR3 DNA reads TGTGCCAGCAGCCTACCGCTTACAGATACGCAGTATTTT.

V is TRBV4-3 and J is TRBJ2-5; 11 positions match TRBD2. The J segment lost 5 bases and the V segment lost 10 bases, leaving 6 bases of the junction unmatched. Germline-derived CDR1 and CDR2 are LGHNA and YSLEER. The CDR3 contains 13 residues. DNA of the CDR3: TGCGCCAATAGCGGGAGGGCCGGGGAGACCCAGTACTTC. Translating gives CANSGRAGETQYF.

This clone was detected only once. This chain links TRBV29-1 with TRBJ2-7; tentative D call: TRBD2 (6 bases). V was clipped by 4 bases and J by 1 base, with 17 bases between them. CDR1 and CDR2 from the germline V gene are SQVTM and ANQGSEA. There are 15 residues in the CDR3. The CDR3 nucleotides read TGCAGCGTTGCATCCGGGACTCAGGGATCCTACGAGCAGTACTTC. This encodes CSVASGTQGSYEQYF.

This clone appeared a single time. V usage is TRBV9 and J usage is TRBJ2-5; no reliable D call. This CDR3 contains 13 residues. Germline V gene sequence: CDR1 SGDLS, CDR2 YYNGEE. V lost 5 bases to trimming and J lost 5 bases, with 13 bases between them. The CDR3 DNA follows: TGTGCCAGCAGTCCACCGGGTCTCGAGACCCAGTACTTC. Translation gives CASSPPGLETQYF.

This clone showed up just once. V and J are TRBV6-1 and TRBJ1-2; D is perhaps TRBD1 (6 bases). V lost 2 bases, J lost 1 base, and 11 bases lay in between. This CDR3 is built from 15 residues. The germline V gene has CDR1 MNHNS and CDR2 SASEGT. In DNA, the CDR3 is TGTGCCAGCAGTGAATGGGGCAGGGGTAACTATGGCTACACCTTC. It translates to CASSEWGRGNYGYTF.